Sequencing of this T cell receptor (beta chain) was carried out in a study of blood T cell repertoires in COVID-19. Study summary: PBMCs, B-cell-depleted T cells, or T cells provided the cDNA or gDNA that made up the material.

TCRdb keeps only in-frame clones here, not all; method: immunoSEQ multiplex PCR. The sample lists a few hundred thousand clones, around nine tenths occurring once. Cohorts were assigned according to the clinical history that participants reported. Recovered Cohort 3 donors showed two negative PCRs, clearance, or symptom resolution. This TCR derives from a woman in her 30s who had recovered from COVID-19. What was sequenced was PBMCs or T cells enriched from blood (not recorded which).

DNA for the CDR3: TGTGCCAGCAGCCCCTCGACAGGGTCGAACACCGGGGAGCTGTTTTTT. Amino acids: CASSPSTGSNTGELFF. This chain connects TRBV4-2 to TRBJ2-2, with TRBD1 identical over 7 bases. Germline V gives CDR1 LGHNA, CDR2 YNFKEQ. CDR3 size: 16 residues. The ends lost 4 bases at V and 0 bases at J; junction bases unmatched: 5.